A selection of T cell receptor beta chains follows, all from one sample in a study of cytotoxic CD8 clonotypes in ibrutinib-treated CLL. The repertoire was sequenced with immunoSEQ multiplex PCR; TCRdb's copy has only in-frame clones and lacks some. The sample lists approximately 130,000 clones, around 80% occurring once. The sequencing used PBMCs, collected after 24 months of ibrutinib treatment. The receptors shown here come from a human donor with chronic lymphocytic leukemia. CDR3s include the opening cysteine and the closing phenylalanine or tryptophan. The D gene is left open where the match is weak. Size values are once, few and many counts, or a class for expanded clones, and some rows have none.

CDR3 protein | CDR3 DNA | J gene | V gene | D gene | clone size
CASTGTGAHYNSPLHF | TGCGCCAGCACCGGAACAGGGGCACACTATAATTCACCCCTCCACTTT | TRBJ1-6 | TRBV5-1 | TRBD1 | once
CASSISREAGANVLTF | TGTGCCAGTAGTATATCCAGGGAGGCTGGGGCCAACGTCCTGACTTTC | TRBJ2-6 | TRBV19 | NA | once
CASSQTGEDYGYTF | TGTGCCAGTAGTCAAACAGGGGAGGACTATGGCTACACCTTC | TRBJ1-2 | TRBV19 | TRBD1 | NA
CASSNPGTDNEKLFF | TGTGCCAGTAGCAACCCCGGGACAGACAATGAAAAACTGTTTTTT | TRBJ1-4 | TRBV19 | TRBD1 | NA
CASSPGGGGNIQYF | TGTGCCAGCAGCCCCGGGGGAGGGGGGAACATTCAGTACTTC | TRBJ2-4 | TRBV11-3 | NA | NA
CAILKEGAYGYTF | TGTGCCATCTTAAAAGAGGGGGCCTATGGCTACACCTTC | TRBJ1-2 | TRBV10-3 | TRBD1 | once
CASSLGFWDRNSPLHF | TGTGCCAGCAGCTTAGGTTTTTGGGACAGAAATTCACCCCTCCACTTT | TRBJ1-6 | TRBV7-9 | TRBD1 | NA
CASSLEGATNQPQHF | TGTGCCAGCAGCTTGGAGGGAGCGACGAATCAGCCCCAGCATTTT | TRBJ1-5 | TRBV5-8 | NA | NA
CATSRNHNSPLHF | TGTGCCACCAGCAGGAACCATAATTCACCCCTCCACTTT | TRBJ1-6 | TRBV15 | NA | NA
CASNRQGDEQYF | TGTGCCAGCAACAGACAGGGGGACGAGCAGTACTTC | TRBJ2-7 | TRBV28 | TRBD1 | NA
CASSTGGSTGELFF | TGTGCCAGTAGCACAGGGGGTAGCACCGGGGAGCTGTTTTTT | TRBJ2-2 | TRBV19 | TRBD1 | NA
CASSLILGDRGGYGYTF | TGTGCCAGCAGCTTGATCTTGGGGGACAGGGGTGGCTATGGCTACACCTTC | TRBJ1-2 | TRBV5-6 | TRBD1 | NA
CASSSTGRHEQYF | TGTGCCAGCAGCTCGACAGGGAGACACGAGCAGTACTTC | TRBJ2-7 | TRBV13 | TRBD1 | NA
CASSSGRYGYTF | TGTGCCAGCAGCTCGGGGAGGTATGGCTACACCTTC | TRBJ1-2 | TRBV7-2 | NA | few
CASSVGGPNEKLFF | TGTGCCAGCAGCGTCGGGGGACCGAATGAAAAACTGTTTTTT | TRBJ1-4 | TRBV9 | NA | NA
CASSVEGLGTPDRELFF | TGTGCCAGCAGCGTAGAGGGACTAGGGACCCCTGACCGGGAGCTGTTTTTT | TRBJ2-2 | TRBV9 | TRBD2 | once
CAREGDIHNSPLHF | TGTGCCAGGGAGGGGGACATCCATAATTCACCCCTCCACTTT | TRBJ1-6 | TRBV19 | NA | NA
CASSLEVTDTGELFF | TGTGCCAGCAGCTTAGAGGTGACTGACACCGGGGAGCTGTTTTTT | TRBJ2-2 | TRBV7-2 | NA | few
CASTQSGTVTYEQYF | TGTGCCAGCACCCAGTCGGGGACAGTAACCTACGAGCAGTACTTC | TRBJ2-7 | TRBV6-6 | TRBD1 | once
CASSQVGTESANTGELFF | TGCGCCAGCAGCCAAGTCGGGACCGAAAGCGCGAACACCGGGGAGCTGTTTTTT | TRBJ2-2 | TRBV4-1 | NA | NA
CASSVDPGPYEQYF | TGTGCCAGCAGCGTAGACCCCGGTCCCTACGAGCAGTACTTC | TRBJ2-7 | TRBV9 | NA | NA
CASNEYGTSGGLNNEQFF | TGTGCCAGCAACGAATATGGGACTAGCGGGGGCCTTAACAATGAGCAGTTCTTC | TRBJ2-1 | TRBV9 | TRBD2 | NA
CAWSVLRGRSTEAFF | TGTGCCTGGAGTGTACTCAGGGGGCGGTCCACTGAAGCTTTCTTT | TRBJ1-1 | TRBV30 | TRBD1 | NA
CASSSGQSNEKLFF | TGCGCCAGCAGTTCCGGACAGTCTAATGAAAAACTGTTTTTT | TRBJ1-4 | TRBV5-1 | NA | NA
CASSLLGQGALDTQYF | TGTGCCAGCAGCTTACTTGGTCAGGGGGCTCTTGATACGCAGTATTTT | TRBJ2-3 | TRBV7-9 | TRBD1 | NA
CASRDRGPFGYTF | TGTGCCAGCAGGGACAGGGGGCCTTTCGGCTACACCTTC | TRBJ1-2 | TRBV6-5 | TRBD1 | NA
CASSLSGTGELFF | TGTGCCAGCAGCTTAAGTGGGACCGGGGAGCTGTTTTTT | TRBJ2-2 | TRBV7-2 | NA | NA
CASSSGVADTQYF | TGTGCCAGCAGTTCCGGGGTTGCAGATACGCAGTATTTT | TRBJ2-3 | TRBV6-9 | NA | NA
CASTLDRLLSYTF | TGTGCCAGTACCCTGGACAGGCTTCTTAGCTACACCTTC | TRBJ1-2 | TRBV19 | TRBD1 | NA
CASSIRGRKETQYF | TGTGCCAGTAGTATTCGGGGCCGAAAGGAGACCCAGTACTTC | TRBJ2-5 | TRBV19 | NA | once
CASIRWGTEAFF | TGTGCCAGTATCAGGTGGGGGACTGAAGCTTTCTTT | TRBJ1-1 | TRBV19 | NA | once
CASSYTGNSYNEQFF | TGTGCCAGCAGTTACACAGGGAACTCCTACAATGAGCAGTTCTTC | TRBJ2-1 | TRBV6-6 | NA | NA
CASSEGGALQTQHF | TGTGCCAGCAGTGAAGGAGGGGCCCTTCAGACCCAGCATTTT | TRBJ1-5 | TRBV6-1 | NA | NA
CAWSRGSGNTIYF | TGTGCCTGGAGTCGGGGTTCTGGAAACACCATATATTTT | TRBJ1-3 | TRBV30 | NA | NA
CATGTSRGREQYF | TGTGCCACGGGGACTAGCCGGGGGAGAGAGCAGTACTTC | TRBJ2-7 | TRBV19 | TRBD2 | few
CASSSQGFTTNTIYF | TGTGCCAGCAGCTCCCAGGGTTTTACCACAAACACCATATATTTT | TRBJ1-3 | TRBV7-2 | NA | NA
CASSPRLETGTDTQYF | TGTGCCAGCAGCCCCAGACTGGAAACAGGCACAGATACGCAGTATTTT | TRBJ2-3 | TRBV7-3 | NA | NA
CASGLFGPLDF | TGTGCTAGTGGTTTGTTCGGACCCCTTGACTTC | TRBJ2-5 | TRBV12-5 | NA | NA
CASSFTGLRTDTQYF | TGTGCCAGCAGCTTCACGGGACTCCGCACAGATACGCAGTATTTT | TRBJ2-3 | TRBV7-2 | NA | once
CASSYRGDNTEAFF | TGTGCCAGCAGTTACCGGGGGGATAACACTGAAGCTTTCTTT | TRBJ1-1 | TRBV6-6 | NA | NA
CASSPRTARNTEAFF | TGTGCCAGCAGCCCAAGGACAGCAAGAAACACTGAAGCTTTCTTT | TRBJ1-1 | TRBV7-8 | NA | NA
CASSVGGQGAYGYTF | TGTGCCAGCAGCGTAGGGGGACAGGGCGCCTATGGCTACACCTTC | TRBJ1-2 | TRBV11-2 | TRBD1 | NA
CASSVDSGRWGDEQFF | TGTGCCAGCAGCGTAGACAGCGGGCGGTGGGGCGATGAGCAGTTCTTC | TRBJ2-1 | TRBV9 | NA | NA
CASSPTHQETQYF | TGTGCCAGCAGCCCGACCCACCAAGAGACCCAGTACTTC | TRBJ2-5 | TRBV7-3 | NA | NA
CASSLATSGKSSYEQYF | TGTGCCAGCAGCTTAGCGACTTCCGGGAAAAGCTCCTACGAGCAGTACTTC | TRBJ2-7 | TRBV7-9 | NA | once
CASSLGQPNTEAFF | TGTGCCAGCAGTCTCGGACAGCCGAACACTGAAGCTTTCTTT | TRBJ1-1 | TRBV6-5 | NA | NA
CASTVSRTGELFF | TGTGCCAGCACAGTTAGCCGCACCGGGGAGCTGTTTTTT | TRBJ2-2 | TRBV6-5 | NA | NA
CASSSQPGQIYEQYF | TGTGCCAGCAGCTCACAACCGGGACAGATCTACGAGCAGTACTTC | TRBJ2-7 | TRBV7-3 | TRBD1 | NA
CSANPEGVYGYTF | TGCAGCGCCAACCCAGAGGGGGTCTATGGCTACACCTTC | TRBJ1-2 | TRBV29-1 | NA | NA
CASSEVAFSGEAFF | TGCGCCAGCAGTGAAGTCGCATTCTCTGGTGAAGCTTTCTTT | TRBJ1-1 | TRBV10-1 | NA | few
CASRTGQGATTGELFF | TGTGCCAGCAGGACGGGACAGGGGGCAACCACCGGGGAGCTGTTTTTT | TRBJ2-2 | TRBV2 | TRBD1 | NA
CASSLGSGGYYEQYF | TGTGCCAGCAGTTTAGGTAGCGGGGGATACTACGAGCAGTACTTC | TRBJ2-7 | TRBV6-6 | TRBD2 | NA
CASSPLPGPVTGELFF | TGTGCCAGCAGCCCACTACCGGGGCCGGTCACCGGGGAGCTGTTTTTT | TRBJ2-2 | TRBV5-4 | NA | NA